This T cell receptor beta chain was obtained from a study of blood T cell repertoires in COVID-19. Study details: Collection of acute and convalescent COVID-19 samples took place in the United States, Italy and Spain. Sources were T cells, B-cell-depleted T cells, or PBMCs; the material itself was cDNA or gDNA.

Per the authors' pipeline: Reference gene primer amplification in the assay estimated nucleated cell counts. Sequencing was performed with immunoSEQ multiplex PCR; in TCRdb, only in-frame clones are kept and a portion is missing. The V and J calls and the clone size are those of that table, but D and trimming were determined from the DNA. The sample records 140,000 to 150,000 clones, more than 75% being singletons. The sequencing input was peripheral blood. This TCR was sampled from a human donor in a cohort sampled during active COVID-19.

CDR3 nucleotides: TGTGCCAGCCAGACAGGGGAGTCCTACGAGCAGTACTTC. Protein sequence: CASQTGESYEQYF. V usage is TRBV12-3 or TRBV12-4 and J usage is TRBJ2-7; 8 bases line up with TRBD1. The CDR3 is made up of 13 amino acids. V gave up 8 bases and J gave up 1 base; unmatched junction bases: 4.